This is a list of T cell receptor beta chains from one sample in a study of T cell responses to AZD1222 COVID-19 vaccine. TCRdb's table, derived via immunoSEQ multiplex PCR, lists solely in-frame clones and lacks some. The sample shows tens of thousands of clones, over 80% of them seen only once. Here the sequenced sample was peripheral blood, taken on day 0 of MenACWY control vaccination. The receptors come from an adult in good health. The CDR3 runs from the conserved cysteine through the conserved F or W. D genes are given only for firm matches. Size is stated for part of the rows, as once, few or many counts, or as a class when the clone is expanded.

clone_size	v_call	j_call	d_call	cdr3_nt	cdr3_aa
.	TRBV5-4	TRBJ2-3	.	TGTGCCAGCAGCTTTCCTCCCAACACGCAGTATTTT	CASSFPPNTQYF
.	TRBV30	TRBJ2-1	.	TGTGCCTGGAGTCGTGTGCCCGGTGAGCAGTTCTTC	CAWSRVPGEQFF
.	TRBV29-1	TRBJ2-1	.	TGCAGCGTCCGGACATCCGACTCCTACAATGAGCAGTTCTTC	CSVRTSDSYNEQFF
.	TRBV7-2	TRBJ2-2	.	TGTGCCAGCAGCTCGGTCGGCGAAACCACCGGGGAGCTGTTTTTT	CASSSVGETTGELFF
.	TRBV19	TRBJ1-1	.	TGTGCCAGTATAAGAGGAGAAAGCCCTGAAGCTTTCTTT	CASIRGESPEAFF
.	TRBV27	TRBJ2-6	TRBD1	TGTGCCAGCAGTCCCGGGACAGGGCAGTGGGGGGCCAACGTCCTGACTTTC	CASSPGTGQWGANVLTF
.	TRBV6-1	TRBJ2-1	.	TGTGCCAGCAGTGATCTGTGGGTGCTCGGCTACAATGAGCAGTTCTTC	CASSDLWVLGYNEQFF
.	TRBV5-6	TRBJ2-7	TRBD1	TGTGCCAGCAGAACCGGGACAGAACCCGAGCAGTACTTC	CASRTGTEPEQYF
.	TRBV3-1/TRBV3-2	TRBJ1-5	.	TGTGCCAGCAGCCAAGATGCCAGTATCAATCAGCCCCAGCATTTT	CASSQDASINQPQHF
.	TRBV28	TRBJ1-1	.	TGTGCCAGCAGTGAAAACACTGAAGCTTTCTTT	CASSENTEAFF
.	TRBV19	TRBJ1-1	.	TGTGCCAGTAGTTGGAAGGGGCCCACTGAAGCTTTCTTT	CASSWKGPTEAFF
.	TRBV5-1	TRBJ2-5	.	TGCGCCAGCAGCTTCCTCGGGGCCTACCAAGAGACCCAGTACTTC	CASSFLGAYQETQYF
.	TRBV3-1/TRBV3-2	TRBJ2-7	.	TGTGCCAGCCGACTGGGGGGAGACTCCAGGGAGCAGTACTTC	CASRLGGDSREQYF
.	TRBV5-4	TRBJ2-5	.	TGTGCCAGCAGCCACCCTAGCAGTGGGGGAGAGACCCAGTACTTC	CASSHPSSGGETQYF
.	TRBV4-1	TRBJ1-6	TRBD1	TGCGCCAGCAGCTCAAGGACAGGCTTCAGCTCCTATAATTCACCCCTCCACTTT	CASSSRTGFSSYNSPLHF
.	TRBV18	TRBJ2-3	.	TGTGCCAGCTCACCACGACAGAAGAAAGATACGCAGTATTTT	CASSPRQKKDTQYF
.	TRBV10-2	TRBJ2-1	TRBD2	TGCGCCAGCAGTGATCTCTCAGCGGGAACCACCTACAATGAGCAGTTCTTC	CASSDLSAGTTYNEQFF
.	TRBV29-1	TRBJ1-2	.	TGCAGCGTTGAGGGGGGTCGCCATGGCTACACCTTC	CSVEGGRHGYTF
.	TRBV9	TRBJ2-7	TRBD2	TGTGCCAGCAGCGTTGCCGGGACTAGCGACGAGCAGTACTTC	CASSVAGTSDEQYF
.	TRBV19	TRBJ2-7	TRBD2	TGTGCCAGTAGTAAGACTAGCGGGAGCTACGAGCAGTACTTC	CASSKTSGSYEQYF
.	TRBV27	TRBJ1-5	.	TGTGCCAGCAGTTTATCTACGGGCCTGGGTCAGCCCCAGCATTTT	CASSLSTGLGQPQHF
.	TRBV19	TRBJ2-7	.	TGTGCCAGTAGTCCCTCCGGACTTCACTACGAGCAGTACTTC	CASSPSGLHYEQYF
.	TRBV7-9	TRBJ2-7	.	TGTGCCAGCAGCTTACCGTCGGCAGGAGTCTACGAGCAGTACTTC	CASSLPSAGVYEQYF
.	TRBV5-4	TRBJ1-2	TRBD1	TGTGCCAGCAGTGGACAGGGCGTCTATGGCTACACCTTC	CASSGQGVYGYTF
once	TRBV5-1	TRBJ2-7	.	TGCGCCAGCAGCTTGGAACTTCAAGGCTACGAGCAGTACTTC	CASSLELQGYEQYF
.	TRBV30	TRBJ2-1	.	TGTGCCTGGAGTCCCTCCAATGAGCAGTTCTTC	CAWSPSNEQFF
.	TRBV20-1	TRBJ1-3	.	TGCAGTGCTAGTGCTCTGCCCGGAAACACCATATATTTT	CSASALPGNTIYF
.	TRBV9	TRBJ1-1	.	TGTGCCAGCAGCGTTGGAGTCTTTACTGAAGCTTTCTTT	CASSVGVFTEAFF
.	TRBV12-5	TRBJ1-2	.	TGTGCTAGTGGTTCTTGGGACACGGCTGGCTACACCTTC	CASGSWDTAGYTF
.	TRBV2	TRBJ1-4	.	TGTGCCAGCAGCAGGGGTAGGGCGGATAATAATGAAAAACTGTTTTTT	CASSRGRADNNEKLFF
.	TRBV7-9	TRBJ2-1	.	TGTGCCAGCAGCTTTAGTGGCGGGTGGGGTTCCTACAATGAGCAGTTCTTC	CASSFSGGWGSYNEQFF
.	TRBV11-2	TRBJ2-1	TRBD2	TGTGCCAGCAGCTCGGGACTAGGCAATGAGCAGTTCTTC	CASSSGLGNEQFF
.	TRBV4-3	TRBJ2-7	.	TGCGCCAGCAGCCAAACCCGGGTGGGAACGTACGAGCAGTACTTC	CASSQTRVGTYEQYF
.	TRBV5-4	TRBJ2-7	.	TGTGCCAGCAGCTTTTACAGGGCCGAGCAGTACTTC	CASSFYRAEQYF
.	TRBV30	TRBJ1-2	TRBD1	TGTGCCTGGAGTCCCAGGGGGTTGGAAGGCTACACCTTC	CAWSPRGLEGYTF
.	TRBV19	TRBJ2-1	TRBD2	TGTGCCAGTAGTATCCTAGCGGCCCTCAATGAGCAGTTCTTC	CASSILAALNEQFF
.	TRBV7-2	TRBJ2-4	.	TGTGCCAGCAGCCCCGTGGGTAGCGCTGAAAACATTCAGTACTTC	CASSPVGSAENIQYF
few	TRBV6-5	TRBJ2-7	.	TGTGCCAGCAGTAACTACGAGCAGTACTTC	CASSNYEQYF
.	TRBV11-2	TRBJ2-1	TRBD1	TGTGCCAGCAGCTTGGGACAGACCAATGAGCAGTTCTTC	CASSLGQTNEQFF
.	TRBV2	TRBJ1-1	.	TGTGCCAGCAGTGGTCAGGGAAACACTGAAGCTTTCTTT	CASSGQGNTEAFF
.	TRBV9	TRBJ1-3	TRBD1	TGTGCCAGCAGCGTAGGCACAGGGGTCGGAAACACCATATATTTT	CASSVGTGVGNTIYF
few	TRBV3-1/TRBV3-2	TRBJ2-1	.	TGTGCCAGCAGCCCAATCAGGGGTATTACCTACAATGAGCAGTTCTTC	CASSPIRGITYNEQFF
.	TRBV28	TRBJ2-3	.	TGTGCCAGCAGTTTAGTTACCGCCCCCCGGGGCGCAGATACGCAGTATTTT	CASSLVTAPRGADTQYF
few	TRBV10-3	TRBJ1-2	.	TGTGCCATCAGTGAGCCGGACAGAGCCAACTATGGCTACACCTTC	CAISEPDRANYGYTF
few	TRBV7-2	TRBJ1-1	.	TGTGCCAGCAGACTCGCGGAATGGACTGAAGCTTTCTTT	CASRLAEWTEAFF
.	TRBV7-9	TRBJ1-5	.	TGTGCCAGCAGCTTAAACGAGGGGCAGCCCCAGCATTTT	CASSLNEGQPQHF
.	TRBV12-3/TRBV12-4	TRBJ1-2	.	TGTGCCAGCACGCGACAACCTAACTATGGCTACACCTTC	CASTRQPNYGYTF
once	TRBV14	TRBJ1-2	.	TGTGCCAGCAGCCAAGTCACCGGACCGGTCGGCTACACCTTC	CASSQVTGPVGYTF
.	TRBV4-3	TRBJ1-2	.	TGCGCCAGCAGCCAGGGCACAGGGTTCTATGGCTACACCTTC	CASSQGTGFYGYTF
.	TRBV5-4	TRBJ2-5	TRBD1	TGTGCCAGCAGCTTACGGACAGGGGGCCAAGAGACCCAGTACTTC	CASSLRTGGQETQYF